The clone carrying this T cell receptor beta chain was recorded at least ten times. The data originate from a study of molecular identifiers for immune sequencing clone quantification. TCRdb re-derived calls from the PCR reads in MiXCR, one entry per CDR3 protein. Here the sample spans more than 550,000 distinct CDR3 sequences, about 25% being singletons. The sequenced material came from naive CD8+ T cells from blood, with Jurkat cell RNA spiked in. Subset defined: FACS-sorted CD8+CD4-CCR7+CD45RA+ naive T cells. This receptor was taken from a human donor in good health. Some libraries in this study had Jurkat cell RNA spiked in.

CDR3 amino acids: CASSLYDRVTDTQYF. CDR3 DNA: TGCGCCAGCAGCTTGTATGACAGGGTAACAGATACGCAGTATTTT. The chain links TRBV5-1 to TRBJ2-3, with TRBD1 matching over 7 bases. CDR1 is SGHRS, CDR2 YFSETQ, per germline. Losses at the gene ends were 1 base for V and 3 bases for J; bases not matched to a gene: 5. CDR3 length: 15 residues.